This TCR beta chain was recovered during a study of type 1 regulatory T cells. Whole-study context: T-allo10 is a Tr1-enriched, alloantigen-specific CD4 T cell product made in vitro.

TCRdb reprocessed the reads via MiXCR and lists one record per CDR3 protein. Of some 15,000 distinct CDR3 sequences listed, roughly an eighth are singletons. This clonotype was counted many times. The antigen is not known. The sequenced sample consisted of cultured T cells, either the whole culture or a sorted T cell fraction (not recorded which). The TCR originated in a human donor in good health.

CDR3 amino acids: CSARGGGSIDTQYF. CDR3 in DNA: TGCAGTGCTAGAGGTGGCGGGAGTATCGATACGCAGTATTTT. The chain uses TRBV20-1 and TRBJ2-3; 7 bases fit TRBD2. Germline V CDR1 and CDR2: DFQATT, SNEGSKA (reference sequence). The V and J ends lost 1 base and 6 bases, in that order; junction bases with no gene match: 7. This CDR3 region has 14 residues.